A single sample gave rise to the 8 T cell receptor beta chains below, sequenced in a study of CD8 T cells in ankylosing spondylitis. TCRdb reprocessed the 5' RACE reads via MiXCR and lists one record per CDR3 protein. Found here are over 110,000 distinct CDR3 sequences, roughly 8% of them singletons; the top ten hold under 7.5%. The material sequenced was synovial fluid, either unsorted or a sorted T cell fraction (not recorded which). These receptors originate from a male donor with ankylosing spondylitis.

This clonotype was detected only a few times. The chain couples TRBV5-1 to TRBJ2-5, with D possibly matching TRBD1 (6 bases). Germline lookup yields CDR1 SGHRS and CDR2 YFSETQ. V gave up 0 bases and J gave up 4 bases, with 16 bases separating them. The CDR3 has 16 amino acids. This CDR3 is CASSLAGQGWRETQYF. CDR3 in DNA: TGCGCCAGCAGCTTGGCAGGGCAGGGGTGGCGAGAGACCCAGTACTTC.

This chain uses TRBV27 with TRBJ1-5; 7 positions agree with TRBD1. There are 14 residues in the CDR3. V trimming: 6 bases; J trimming: 6 bases; junction bases outside the gene matches: 8. Germline CDR1 reads MNHEY; CDR2 reads SMNVEV (reference sequence). The CDR3 region has the DNA TGTGCCAGCAGCCTGACAGGGACAAGTCAGCCCCAGCATTTT. Its translation: CASSLTGTSQPQHF.

The table lists this clonotype with many counts. This chain links TRBV9 with TRBJ2-1, with D possibly matching TRBD1 (5 bases). CDR1 is SGDLS, CDR2 YYNGEE, per germline. V gave up 4 bases and J gave up 4 bases, with 9 bases separating them. CDR3 size: 13 residues. The CDR3 protein is CASSTRQYNEQFF. The CDR3 DNA reads as TGTGCCAGCAGCACTCGACAGTACAATGAGCAGTTCTTC.

This clonotype was counted at least ten times. This chain joins TRBV12-3 or TRBV12-4 and TRBJ1-5; 9 positions match TRBD1. The CDR3 runs to 15 residues. V shed 2 bases and J 4 bases; nucleotides not matched to a gene: 3. CDR3 in amino acids: CASSLRDRENQPQHF. The CDR3 DNA reads TGTGCCAGCAGTTTAAGGGACAGGGAAAATCAGCCCCAGCATTTT.

The chain is built from TRBV7-2 and TRBJ2-7; D gene ambiguous. V dropped 0 bases and J dropped 3 bases, with 6 bases sitting between them. The CDR3 covers 13 residues. Per germline, CDR1 SGHTA and CDR2 FQGNSA. DNA of the CDR3: TGTGCCAGCAGCTTAGCCCCCGGCTACGAGCAGTACTTC. It specifies CASSLAPGYEQYF. Drawing the rest from reference TRBV7-2 and TRBJ2-7, the complete variable domain is GAGVSQSPSNKVTEKGKDVELRCDPISGHTALYWYRQSLGQGLEFLIYFQGNSAPDKSGLPSDRFSAERTGGSVSTLTIQRTQQEDSAVYLCASSLAPGYEQYFGPGTRLTVT.

Many counts were recorded for this clonotype. The V gene is TRBV27, the J gene TRBJ2-7; 7 bases line up with TRBD1. V dropped 5 bases and J dropped 7; count of bases not matched to a gene: 17. Germline CDR1 MNHEY, CDR2 SMNVEV (reference sequence). The CDR3 is 16 residues long. The CDR3 is CASSSLTGSPLREQYF. CDR3 nucleotide sequence: TGTGCCAGCAGTAGCTTGACAGGGAGCCCTTTAAGGGAGCAGTACTTC.

V is TRBV7-3 and J is TRBJ2-2; 8 bases fit TRBD2. The CDR3 covers 21 residues. Trimming removed 5 bases from V and 0 bases from J; junction bases left unmatched: 20. Per the germline V gene, CDR1 is SGHTA and CDR2 is FQGTGA. CDR3 residues: CASSPNPLLAGLFTNTGELFF. CDR3 in DNA: TGTGCCAGCAGCCCCAACCCCCTCTTAGCGGGGCTTTTCACGAACACCGGGGAGCTGTTTTTT.

This clonotype was counted many times. This chain connects TRBV6-1 to TRBJ2-3; no clear D gene. Germline values: CDR1 MNHNS, CDR2 SASEGT. The CDR3 is made up of 15 amino acids. Trimming shortened V by 7 bases and J by 0 bases, and 14 bases separated the two germline ends. CDR3 nucleotides: TGTGCCAGCAAGGTCAGCCTGGGGAGCACAGATACGCAGTATTTT. Its protein product is CASKVSLGSTDTQYF.